Below are 5 T cell receptor beta chains sequenced from a single sample in a study of PD-1 blockade in classical Hodgkin lymphoma. Measured with immunoSEQ multiplex PCR; TCRdb has only the in-frame clones, and not every one. Counted here are some 23,000 clones, almost 70% occurring once; the ten biggest clones make up more than 3%. Each patient's relapse followed autologous stem cell transplantation, and brentuximab vedotin exposure varied. The sample consisted of peripheral blood mononuclear cells (PBMCs), taken at baseline. These receptors originate from a human donor with classical Hodgkin lymphoma.

This clone turned up a few times. The chain uses TRBV20-1 and TRBJ2-5; D ambiguous. Trimming stripped 6 bases from V and 3 bases from J, with 5 bases between. The CDR3 length is 10 residues. Germline assignment: CDR1 DFQATT and CDR2 SNEGSKA (reference sequence). CDR3 in DNA: TGCAGTGCCTCAGAAGAGACCCAGTACTTC. As protein: CSASEETQYF.

The chain employs TRBV5-1 and TRBJ2-7; the D gene could be TRBD1 or TRBD2 (5 bases each). V was pared by 5 bases and J by 2 bases, with 14 bases between. Per germline, CDR1 SGHRS and CDR2 YFSETQ. The CDR3 has 14 residues. In DNA, the CDR3 is TGCGCCAGCAGTGAGGGGTCGTCAGCCTACGAGCAGTACTTC. Protein: CASSEGSSAYEQYF.

The chain uses TRBV7-9 and TRBJ1-1; 7 bases match TRBD1. J lost 5 bases, V lost 7 bases, and 4 bases had no gene match. The CDR3 runs to 12 residues. CDR1 and CDR2 from the germline V gene are SEHNR and FQNEAQ (reference sequence). The CDR3 loop is CASTQGVTEAFF. CDR3 DNA: TGTGCCAGCACCCAGGGGGTTACTGAAGCTTTCTTT.

Sample share makes this clone medium-sized. This chain links TRBV25-1 with TRBJ2-5, with D tentatively TRBD2 (6 bases). CDR3 length: 14 amino acids. Germline values: CDR1 MGHDK, CDR2 SYGVNS. V lost 6 bases and J 5 bases, leaving 16 bases between the germline ends. CDR3 residues: CASSKSGVGETQYF. The CDR3 DNA follows: TGTGCCAGCAGCAAATCGGGGGTAGGGGAGACCCAGTACTTC. The full variable domain, rest sourced from reference TRBV25-1 and TRBJ2-5, is EADIYQTPRYLVIGTGKKITLECSQTMGHDKMYWYQQDPGMELHLIHYSYGVNSTEKGDLSSESTVSRIRTEHFPLTLESARPSHTSQYLCASSKSGVGETQYFGPGTRLLVL.

The rearrangement links TRBV7-9 to TRBJ1-1; tentative D call: TRBD1 (5 bases). CDR1 is SEHNR and CDR2 is FQNEAQ in the germline V gene (reference sequence). Between the trimmed V and J ends, which lost 3 bases and 8 bases, there was a span of 7 bases. The CDR3 is made up of 11 amino acids. For the CDR3, the DNA is TGTGCCAGCAGCTTTTCAGGGGAAGCTTTCTTT. Encoded protein: CASSFSGEAFF. Combining the CDR3 with reference TRBV7-9 and TRBJ1-1 gives the whole variable domain DTGVSQNPRHKITKRGQNVTFRCDPISEHNRLYWYRQTLGQGPEFLTYFQNEAQLEKSRLLSDRFSAERPKGSFSTLEIQRTEQGDSAMYLCASSFSGEAFFGQGTRLTVV.